This T cell receptor (beta chain) came from a study of monozygotic twins with cystic fibrosis. Sequencing used immunoSEQ multiplex PCR; TCRdb keeps in-frame clones, though not all of them. This table has about 14,000 clones, about 93% appearing once. Germline lookup yields CDR1 SGHAT and CDR2 FQNNGV. V was cut by 1 base and J by 6 bases, with 6 bases left in between. The CDR3 has 12 residues. Input material: blood. The clonotype originates from a girl aged 2 to 9 with cystic fibrosis. The chain links TRBV11-2 to TRBJ1-2; D not resolved. The CDR3 reads CASSLGWNGYTF. CDR3 sequence (DNA): TGTGCCAGCAGCTTAGGGTGGAATGGCTACACCTTC. Filled out from reference TRBV11-2 and TRBJ1-2, the complete variable domain reads EAGVAQSPRYKIIEKRQSVAFWCNPISGHATLYWYQQILGQGPKLLIQFQNNGVVDDSQLPKDRFSAERLKGVDSTLKIQPAKLEDSAVYLCASSLGWNGYTFGSGTRLTVV.